The 17 T cell receptor beta chains reported below all come from one sample, sequenced in a study of CD8+CD57+ T cells in acquired aplastic anemia. CDR3 and TCR beta VDJ profiling relied on genomic DNA as the template. TCRdb used MiXCR to reprocess the reads, holding one entry per CDR3 protein. The table records 210,000 or so distinct CDR3 sequences, less than 60% of them present only once. Previously, flow cytometry had revealed CD8+CD57+ cell expansion in the patients chosen for sequencing. Sequencing was carried out using sorted CD4+, CD8+, or CD8+CD57+ T cells (not recorded which) from PBMCs. Source of these receptors: a human donor with aplastic anemia.

This clonotype has a count of ten or more. The chain carries TRBV10-3 and TRBJ2-3, with TRBD2 matching 14 bases. The trim removed 6 bases at V and 2 bases at J, leaving 7 bases unmatched. CDR3 length: 17 residues. Germline V gene sequence: CDR1 ENHRY, CDR2 SYGVKD. The CDR3 loop is CAIRPGLAGEYTDTQYF. The CDR3 region has the DNA TGTGCCATCAGGCCGGGACTAGCGGGGGAGTACACAGATACGCAGTATTTT.

Details on this clonotype: A much larger clone lies one base from this, so it may be a read error. The rearrangement joins TRBV5-5 to TRBJ2-5, with TRBD1 identical over 10 bases. Germline CDR1 is SGHKS and CDR2 is YYEKEE (reference sequence). The CDR3 loop spans 15 amino acids. The V gene end was trimmed by 3 bases and the J gene end by 7 bases; junction bases not matched to a gene: 9. CDR3 loop: CASSYDRGLGGTQYF. CDR3 bases: TGTGCCAGCAGCTATGACAGGGGGCTAGGAGGGACCCAGTACTTC.

This clonotype was observed a single time. Just one base apart from a much larger clone, this may be a read error. The chain employs TRBV5-1 and TRBJ2-2; 10 nucleotides match TRBD1. V shed 1 base and J 10 bases; nucleotides not matched to a gene: 13. Germline assignment: CDR1 SGHRS and CDR2 YFSETQ. The CDR3 totals 17 residues. The CDR3 here is CASSLKRGTGDGEELFF. The CDR3 bases are TGCGCCAGCAGCTTGAAGAGGGGGACAGGGGATGGCGAGGAGCTGTTTTTT. Using reference TRBV5-1 and TRBJ2-2 for the parts outside the CDR3, the full variable domain is KAGVTQTPRYLIKTRGQQVTLSCSPISGHRSVSWYQQTPGQGLQFLFEYFSETQRNKGNFPGRFSGRQFSNSRSEMNVSTLELGDSALYLCASSLKRGTGDGEELFFGEGSRLTVL.

This clonotype was seen many times. The rearrangement links TRBV4-1 to TRBJ2-3; 10 nucleotides align to TRBD2. Looked up from germline, CDR1 is MGHRA and CDR2 is YSYEKL. Trimming removed 5 bases from V and 6 bases from J; junction bases left unmatched: 11. The CDR3 contains 16 residues. The CDR3 DNA reads as TGCGCCAGCAGCAAACCGAGCGGGGGGGCAACTGATACGCAGTATTTT. Its translation is CASSKPSGGATDTQYF.

This clonotype has only a few counts. V gene TRBV7-9 combines with J gene TRBJ2-7; the match to TRBD1 covers 8 bases. Losses at the gene ends were 2 bases for V and 1 base for J; bases not matched to a gene: 4. CDR3 length equals 15 residues. Germline V CDR1 and CDR2: SEHNR, FQNEAQ (reference sequence). CDR3 nucleotides: TGTGCCAGCAGCTTAAGGGACAGGTCATCCTACGAGCAGTACTTC. Its protein product is CASSLRDRSSYEQYF.

This clonotype was detected once. This chain links TRBV14 with TRBJ1-5; no clear D gene. From germline, CDR1 is SGHDN and CDR2 FVKESK. The V end was cut by 0 bases, the J end by 5 bases, with 5 bases between. The CDR3 spans 13 residues. CDR3 in amino acids: CASSQDSYQPQHF. CDR3 coding DNA: TGTGCCAGCAGCCAAGACAGCTATCAGCCCCAGCATTTT.

The table lists this clonotype with a few counts. The chain employs TRBV27 and TRBJ2-3; 7 positions agree with TRBD2. V shed 6 bases and J 0 bases; nucleotides not matched to a gene: 3. CDR3 size: 14 residues. Germline V lookup: CDR1 MNHEY, CDR2 SMNVEV (reference sequence). In DNA, the CDR3 is TGTGCCAGCAGCGAGCGGGGAAGCACAGATACGCAGTATTTT. Protein sequence: CASSERGSTDTQYF.

The chain recombines TRBV27 with TRBJ1-2; 10 bases line up with TRBD1. This CDR3 is 17 amino acids long. The germline V gene has CDR1 MNHEY and CDR2 SMNVEV (reference sequence). J gave up 3 bases and V 0 bases, and 7 bases lay outside the gene matches. CDR3 sequence (DNA): TGTGCCAGCAGTTTATCAGGACAGGGGGTGGGGGACTATGGCTACACCTTC. It translates to CASSLSGQGVGDYGYTF.

There are a few counts of this clonotype. This chain joins TRBV20-1 and TRBJ2-4; the match to TRBD1 covers 9 bases. V was clipped by 2 bases and J by 5 bases; unmatched bases: 7. The CDR3 sequence is 15 residues long. Germline CDR1 and CDR2: DFQATT and SNEGSKA (reference sequence). The CDR3 spells CSARPLDRGENIQYF. In nucleotides, the CDR3 is TGCAGTGCTAGACCCTTGGACAGGGGAGAAAACATTCAGTACTTC.

The CDR3 DNA follows: TGCAGCGTTGGTCGGACAGGGAGTAATGAAAAACTGTTTTTT. Protein: CSVGRTGSNEKLFF. The rearrangement links TRBV29-1 to TRBJ1-4, with TRBD1 matching over 8 bases. This CDR3 region has 14 residues. V dropped 4 bases and J dropped 4; count of bases not matched to a gene: 5. From germline, CDR1 is SQVTM and CDR2 ANQGSEA.

This clonotype was recorded only once. One end of the junction does not line up with germline, which may come from a read error. The chain uses TRBV3-1 and TRBJ2-3; D might be TRBD1 (6 bases). This CDR3 has 16 residues. Germline loops: CDR1 LGHDT, CDR2 YNNKEL (reference sequence). Here the CDR3 reads CARSPDGGSVPDTQYF. The CDR3 DNA sequence: TGTGCCCGCAGCCCCGATGGGGGCTCTGTCCCAGATACGCAGTATTTT.

As for this clonotype: At one of its ends the junction is not consistent with the germline gene, which may arise from a read error. The J gene is TRBJ2-6, the V gene TRBV9; D may match TRBD1 or TRBD2 (5 bases each). CDR1 SGDLS and CDR2 YYNGEE come from the germline V gene. CDR3 length: 11 residues. CDR3 sequence: CAGRGVNVLTF. CDR3 coding DNA: TGTGCCGGCAGAGGGGTCAACGTCCTGACTTTC.

This rearrangement joins TRBV3-1 to TRBJ2-1, with 12 bases identical to TRBD2. V was clipped by 1 base and J by 10 bases; unmatched bases: 2. The CDR3 has 14 residues. Germline V gene lookup returns CDR1 LGHDT and CDR2 YNNKEL (reference sequence). CDR3 amino acids: CASSQVLAGGEQFF. DNA for the CDR3: TGTGCCAGCAGCCAAGTTCTAGCGGGGGGGGAGCAGTTCTTC.

The chain links TRBV7-9 to TRBJ2-3; TRBD1 agrees at 7 bases. Per the germline V gene, CDR1 is SEHNR and CDR2 is FQNEAQ (reference sequence). V trimming: 7 bases; J trimming: 2 bases; junction bases outside the gene matches: 12. This CDR3 has 16 amino acids. CDR3: CASNLLGQDNTDTQYF. In DNA, the CDR3 is TGTGCCAGCAACCTACTAGGACAGGATAACACAGATACGCAGTATTTT.

Concerning this clonotype: One end of the junction varies from germline; a read error may be responsible. The genes are TRBV6-5 and TRBJ2-1; perhaps TRBD1 as D (5 bases). This CDR3 contains 13 residues. CDR1 and CDR2 from the germline V gene are MNHEY and SVGAGI. CDR3: CAISDRQYNEQFF. The DNA of the CDR3 is TGTGCCATCAGTGATCGACAGTACAATGAGCAGTTCTTC.

This clonotype was seen at least ten times. This rearrangement joins TRBV10-3 to TRBJ1-3; TRBD1 matches 7 bases. With V trimmed by 11 bases and J by 0 bases, 7 bases remained unmatched. Per germline, CDR1 ENHRY and CDR2 SYGVKD. The length of the CDR3 is 14 residues. CDR3 sequence (DNA): TGTGCCTCTACAGGGGACCCCTCTGGAAACACCATATATTTT. It translates to CASTGDPSGNTIYF.

This clonotype was recorded many times. V gene TRBV7-9 combines with J gene TRBJ1-6, with a weak D call TRBD1 (5 bases). CDR3 length equals 14 residues. The germline V gene encodes CDR1 SEHNR and CDR2 FQNEAQ (reference sequence). V was shortened by 3 bases and J by 5 bases, with 8 bases between the two germline ends. CDR3 in DNA: TGTGCCAGCAGCTTCGACAGCAATAATTCACCCCTCCACTTT. Protein product: CASSFDSNNSPLHF.